This T cell receptor (beta chain) was identified in a study of T cell responses to AZD1222 COVID-19 vaccine (dated by TCRdb to 2020 to 2022). Turning to the overall study: AZD1222 recipients with second doses at about 4 weeks or about 12 weeks were pooled, because spike-specific TCR depth and breadth did not differ between schedules. Trial participants were enrolled into age subgroups of 18-55, 56-69 and 70-plus years, which contained approximately 150, 28 and 58 TCR-sequenced participants, respectively. A total of approximately 250 trial participants underwent TCR sequencing, of whom 200 to 220 had received two doses of AZD1222 and around 25 had received two doses of the MenACWY control vaccine. What the work shows at the level of the full study, not this receptor alone: Participants were mostly white British, with more females than males. The authors suggested clonal diversity may have been underestimated. Spike-specific TCR breadth and depth rose significantly after two AZD1222 doses compared with day 0 and with MenACWY recipients. Conclusions about previously exposed vaccinees are limited, since just 6 or 7 AZD1222 recipients were seropositive for SARS-CoV-2 at baseline. In the small 56-69-year group, the increase in depth fell short of significance, most likely because of low power. The whole spike protein was spanned by vaccine-associated CD4 TCRs, and dominant responses were seen in regions 160-218 and 743-854. Nearly half of unique spike-specific TCRs reportedly recognized epitopes outside regions mutated in the B.1.351 and B.1.1.7 variants. Because no samples from the day 14 peak response were available, repertoires could be characterized only after the peak T cell response.

From the germline V gene, CDR1 is MNHNS and CDR2 is SASEGT. V is pared back by 2 bases and J by 6 bases, with 13 bases lying between the germline termini. There are 14 amino acids in the CDR3, from cysteine to phenylalanine inclusive. The DNA shown is the 42-base CDR3, in frame from base 1. A word on this clone: Its antigen is currently not known. No base-level quality is on record; no much larger clone is a single base apart.

The time point label corresponds to: baseline before first vaccination. Samples from vaccinated people were obtained from the UK trials COV001 and COV002, which included a single-blind randomized controlled phase 2/3 trial of AZD1222 (ChAdOx1 nCoV-19) in healthy adults. For TCRbeta chain sequencing, PBMC samples from trial participants were taken at day 0 and at day 28 after the second dose. The CDR3 regions of human TCRbeta chains were analyzed by immunosequencing. Processing in the source paper ran as follows. Repertoire TCRs were checked for matches against a reference library of SARS-CoV-2-specific TCRs that had been generated using the MIRA antigen-specificity platform. Breadth was defined as the fraction of unique TCRs that were SARS-CoV-2-associated, and depth was defined as the fraction of total T cells that were SARS-CoV-2-associated. Each spike-specific TCR was assigned to its reactive spike region and to a CD4 or CD8 class using the MIRA data. Log10-transformed breadth and depth values were compared by one-way ANOVA with Sidak's multiple comparisons tests. Sourced from immuneACCESS, this table was stored by TCRdb with only in-frame sequences that have V and J called. A share of the clones is absent; for the studies checked, an unresolved V gene accounts for under half, and the remainder has no known explanation. D and trimming come from the DNA, and the V and J calls and clone size come from that table. Counted in this sample were roughly 170,000 clones; about nine tenths of them appeared once. The biggest ten clones account for 1.5% to 2% of the sample.

The chain is encoded by TRBV6-1 joined to TRBJ1-1; TRBD1 is possibly the D segment (5 matching bases). The sequences come from peripheral blood, collected on day 0 of AZD1222 vaccination. The receptor's source is an adult in good health. The DNA reads as follows: TGTGCCAGCAGTGAACCTTTTCAGGGTGCTGAAGCTTTCTTT. Its product reads: CASSEPFQGAEAFF.